Below, 8 T cell receptor beta chains from the same sample are listed, as sequenced in a study of blood T cell repertoires in COVID-19 (dated by TCRdb to 2020 to 2021). Receptor amplification or capture employed the immunoSEQ multiplex PCR assay. TCRdb retrieved this table from immuneACCESS and kept in-frame rearrangements only. Not all clones are present; in checked studies, unresolved V genes account for under half, and no reason is known for the remainder. Here the sample has approximately 240,000 clones; about 93% occur a single time. 1.5% to 2% of the sample goes to the ten largest clones. Sequencing was done on a sample of PBMCs or T cells enriched from blood (not recorded which). Receptors were obtained from a woman younger than 30 who had recovered from COVID-19.

The chain uses TRBV28 and TRBJ1-4; 10 bases map to TRBD1. The CDR3 extends over 18 amino acids. Germline CDR1 MDHEN, CDR2 SYDVKM. Germline trimming cut 3 bases from V and 8 bases from J; bases unmatched to any gene: 15. The CDR3 nucleotides are TGTGCCAGCAGTTTTTGGACAGGGGGGTTGACCCCTGAAGAAAAACTGTTTTTT. Amino acid sequence: CASSFWTGGLTPEEKLFF.

This clone was picked up a small number of times. The chain carries TRBV29-1 and TRBJ1-2, with D tentatively TRBD1 (5 bases). The CDR3 length is 14 residues. The germline V gene encodes CDR1 SQVTM and CDR2 ANQGSEA. V was pared by 3 bases and J by 3 bases, with 14 bases between. This CDR3 is CSVDPEGNHYGYTF. DNA for the CDR3: TGCAGCGTTGACCCGGAGGGGAACCACTATGGCTACACCTTC.

The chain couples TRBV2 to TRBJ2-3; TRBD2 matches at 10 bases. V trimming: 2 bases; J trimming: 2 bases; junction bases outside the gene matches: 4. The CDR3 is 16 amino acids. The germline V gene encodes CDR1 SNHLY and CDR2 FYNNEI. Here the CDR3 DNA reads TGTGCCAGCAGTGAAACAACTAGCGGGGACACAGATACGCAGTATTTT. Encoded protein: CASSETTSGDTDTQYF.

This chain links TRBV19 with TRBJ2-7; 9 nucleotides agree with TRBD2. The CDR3 covers 15 residues. V was pared by 4 bases and J by 2 bases, with 6 bases of the junction left unmatched. Germline V gives CDR1 LNHDA, CDR2 SQIVND (reference sequence). CDR3 DNA: TGTGCCAGTAGTACTATAGCGGGAGCAGCCTACGAGCAGTACTTC. Protein product: CASSTIAGAAYEQYF. The variable domain in full, with the rest retrieved from reference TRBV19 and TRBJ2-7, is DGGITQSPKYLFRKEGQNVTLSCEQNLNHDAMYWYRQDPGQGLRLIYYSQIVNDFQKGDIAEGYSVSREKKESFPLTVTSAQKNPTAFYLCASSTIAGAAYEQYFGPGTRLTVT.

V is TRBV7-9 and J is TRBJ2-5, with D possibly matching TRBD2 (5 bases). The CDR3 runs to 14 residues. V was clipped by 1 base and J by 4 bases, with 10 bases between them. From germline, CDR1 is SEHNR and CDR2 FQNEAQ (reference sequence). The CDR3 coding sequence is TGTGCCAGCAGCTTAGATGGAGGTCGAGAGACCCAGTACTTC. It yields the protein CASSLDGGRETQYF.

V is TRBV6-1 and J is TRBJ2-7, with a weak D call TRBD2 (5 bases). The CDR3 contains 14 residues. Per the germline V gene, CDR1 is MNHNS and CDR2 is SASEGT. V gave up 1 base and J gave up 4 bases, with 11 bases separating them. The CDR3 DNA reads TGTGCCAGCAGTGAAGGGAAAGCGGTTTACGAGCAGTACTTC. It is translated as CASSEGKAVYEQYF.

This rearrangement joins TRBV5-4 to TRBJ1-2, with 10 positions matching TRBD1. The germline V gene has CDR1 SGHNT and CDR2 YYREEE (reference sequence). J was trimmed by 10 bases and V by 4 bases; bases with no gene match: 7. The CDR3 totals 13 residues. The CDR3, as DNA: TGTGCCAGCAGCCGGGGACAGGGGTCTAACTACACCTTC. Protein: CASSRGQGSNYTF.

The chain employs TRBV19 and TRBJ2-2, with 7 bases aligning to TRBD1. Germline V CDR1 and CDR2: LNHDA, SQIVND (reference sequence). Losses at the gene ends were 7 bases for V and 6 bases for J; bases not matched to a gene: 11. The CDR3 totals 15 residues. This CDR3 reads CASMGRDSSSGELFF. The CDR3 DNA is TGTGCCAGTATGGGTCGGGACAGCTCTTCCGGGGAGCTGTTTTTT. The variable domain in full, with the rest retrieved from reference TRBV19 and TRBJ2-2, is DGGITQSPKYLFRKEGQNVTLSCEQNLNHDAMYWYRQDPGQGLRLIYYSQIVNDFQKGDIAEGYSVSREKKESFPLTVTSAQKNPTAFYLCASMGRDSSSGELFFGEGSRLTVL.